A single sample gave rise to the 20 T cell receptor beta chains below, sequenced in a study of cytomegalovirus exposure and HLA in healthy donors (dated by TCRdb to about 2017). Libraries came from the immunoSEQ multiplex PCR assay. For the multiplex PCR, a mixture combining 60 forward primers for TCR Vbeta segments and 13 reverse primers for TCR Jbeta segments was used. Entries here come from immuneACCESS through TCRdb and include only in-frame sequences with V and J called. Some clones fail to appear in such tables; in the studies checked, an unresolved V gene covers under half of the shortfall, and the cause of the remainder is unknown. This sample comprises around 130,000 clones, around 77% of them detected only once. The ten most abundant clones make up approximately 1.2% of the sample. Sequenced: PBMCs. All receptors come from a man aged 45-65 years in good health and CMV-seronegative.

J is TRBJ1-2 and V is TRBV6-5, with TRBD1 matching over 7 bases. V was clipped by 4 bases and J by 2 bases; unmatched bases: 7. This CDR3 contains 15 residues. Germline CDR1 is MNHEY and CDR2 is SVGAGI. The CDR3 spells CASSWKLGQNYGYTF. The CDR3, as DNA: TGTGCCAGCAGTTGGAAACTGGGACAGAACTATGGCTACACCTTC.

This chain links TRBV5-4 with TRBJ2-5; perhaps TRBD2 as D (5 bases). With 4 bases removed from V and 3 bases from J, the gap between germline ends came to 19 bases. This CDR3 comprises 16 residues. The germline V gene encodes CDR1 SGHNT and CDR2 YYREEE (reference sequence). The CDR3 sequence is CASSPTMTDGEETQYF. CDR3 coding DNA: TGTGCCAGCAGCCCGACCATGACGGACGGGGAAGAGACCCAGTACTTC.

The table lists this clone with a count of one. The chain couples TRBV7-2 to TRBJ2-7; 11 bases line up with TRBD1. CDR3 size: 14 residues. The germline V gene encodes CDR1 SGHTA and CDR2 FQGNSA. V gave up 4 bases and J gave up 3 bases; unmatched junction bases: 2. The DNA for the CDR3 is TGTGCCAGCAGCTCGGGACAGGGGGTCTACGAGCAGTACTTC. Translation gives CASSSGQGVYEQYF.

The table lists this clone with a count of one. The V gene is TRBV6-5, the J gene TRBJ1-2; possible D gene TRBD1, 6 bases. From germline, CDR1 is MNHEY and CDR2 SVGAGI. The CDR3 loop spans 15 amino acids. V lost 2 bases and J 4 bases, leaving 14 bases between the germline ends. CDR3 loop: CASSYVTGSLYGYTF. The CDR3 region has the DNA TGTGCCAGCAGTTACGTGACAGGCTCCCTCTATGGCTACACCTTC.

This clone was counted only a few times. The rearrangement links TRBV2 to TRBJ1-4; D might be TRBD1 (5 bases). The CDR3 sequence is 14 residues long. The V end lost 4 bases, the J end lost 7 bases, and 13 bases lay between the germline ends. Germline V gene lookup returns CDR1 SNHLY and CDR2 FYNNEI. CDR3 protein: CASSGDWGSEKLFF. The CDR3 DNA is TGTGCCAGCAGTGGGGATTGGGGCAGTGAAAAACTGTTTTTT.

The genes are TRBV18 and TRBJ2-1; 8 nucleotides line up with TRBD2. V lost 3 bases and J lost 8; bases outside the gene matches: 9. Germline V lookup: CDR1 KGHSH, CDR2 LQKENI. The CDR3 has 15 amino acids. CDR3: CASSPSSGSVYEQFF. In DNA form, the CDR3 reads TGTGCCAGCTCACCCTCGAGCGGGAGTGTGTATGAGCAGTTCTTC.

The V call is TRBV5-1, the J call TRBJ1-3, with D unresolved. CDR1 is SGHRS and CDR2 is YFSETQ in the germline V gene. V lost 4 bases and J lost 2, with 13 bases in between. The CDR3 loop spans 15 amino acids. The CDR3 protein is CASSLGRTAGNTIYF. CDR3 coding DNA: TGCGCCAGCAGCCTCGGGAGAACGGCTGGAAACACCATATATTTT.

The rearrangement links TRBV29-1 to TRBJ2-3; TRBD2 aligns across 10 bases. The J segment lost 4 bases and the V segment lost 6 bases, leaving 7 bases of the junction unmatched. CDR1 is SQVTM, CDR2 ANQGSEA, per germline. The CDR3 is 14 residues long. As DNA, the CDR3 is TGCAGCGTCCTAGCGGGAGAAGGCTCAGATACGCAGTATTTT. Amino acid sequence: CSVLAGEGSDTQYF.

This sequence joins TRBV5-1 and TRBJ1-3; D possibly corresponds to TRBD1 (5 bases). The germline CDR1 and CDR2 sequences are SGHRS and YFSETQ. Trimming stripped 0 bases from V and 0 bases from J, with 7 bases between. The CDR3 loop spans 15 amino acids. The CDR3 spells CASSLVGGSGNTIYF. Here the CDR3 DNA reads TGCGCCAGCAGCTTGGTGGGGGGCTCTGGAAACACCATATATTTT.

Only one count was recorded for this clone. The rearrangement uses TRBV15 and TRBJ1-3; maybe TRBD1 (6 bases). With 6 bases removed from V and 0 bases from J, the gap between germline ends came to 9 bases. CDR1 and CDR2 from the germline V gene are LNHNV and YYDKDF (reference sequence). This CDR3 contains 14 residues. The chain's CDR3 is CATRTGLSGNTIYF. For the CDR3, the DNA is TGTGCCACCAGGACAGGACTCTCTGGAAACACCATATATTTT.

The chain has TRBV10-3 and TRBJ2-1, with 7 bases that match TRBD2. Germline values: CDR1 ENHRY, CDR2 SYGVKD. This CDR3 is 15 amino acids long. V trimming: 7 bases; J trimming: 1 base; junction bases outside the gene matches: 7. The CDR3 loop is CAITPGSGSYNEQFF. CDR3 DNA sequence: TGTGCCATCACCCCCGGTAGCGGGTCCTACAATGAGCAGTTCTTC.

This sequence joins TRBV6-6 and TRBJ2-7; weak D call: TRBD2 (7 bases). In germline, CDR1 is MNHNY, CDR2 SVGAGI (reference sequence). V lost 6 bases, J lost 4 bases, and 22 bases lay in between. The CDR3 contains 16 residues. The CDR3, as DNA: TGTGCCAGCAGAAACCAGTACGGGGAGGGGGTTTACGAGCAGTACTTC. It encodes CASRNQYGEGVYEQYF.

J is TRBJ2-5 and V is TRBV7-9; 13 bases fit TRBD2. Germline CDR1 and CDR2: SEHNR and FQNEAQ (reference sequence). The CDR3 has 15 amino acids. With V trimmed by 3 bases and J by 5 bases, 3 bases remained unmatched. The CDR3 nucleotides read TGTGCCAGCAGCTTCGGACTAGCGGGAGATGAGACCCAGTACTTC. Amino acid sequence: CASSFGLAGDETQYF.

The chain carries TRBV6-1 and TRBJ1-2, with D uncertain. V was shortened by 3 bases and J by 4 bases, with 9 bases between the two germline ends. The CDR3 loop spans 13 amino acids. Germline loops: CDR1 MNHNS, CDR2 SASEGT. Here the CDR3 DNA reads TGTGCCAGCAGTGAGCGGCAGTCCTATGGCTACACCTTC. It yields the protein CASSERQSYGYTF.

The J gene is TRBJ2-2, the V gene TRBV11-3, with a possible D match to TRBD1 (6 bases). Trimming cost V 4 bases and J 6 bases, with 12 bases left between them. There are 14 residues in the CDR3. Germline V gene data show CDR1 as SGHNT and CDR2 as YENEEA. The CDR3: CASSSNNRAGELFF. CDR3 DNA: TGTGCCAGCAGCTCGAATAACAGGGCCGGGGAGCTGTTTTTT.

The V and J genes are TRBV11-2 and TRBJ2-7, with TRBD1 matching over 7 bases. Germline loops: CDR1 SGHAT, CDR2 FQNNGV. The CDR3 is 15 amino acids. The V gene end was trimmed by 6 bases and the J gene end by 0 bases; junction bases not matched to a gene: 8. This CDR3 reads CASRSTGVISYEQYF. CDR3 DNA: TGTGCCAGCAGAAGTACAGGGGTTATCTCCTACGAGCAGTACTTC. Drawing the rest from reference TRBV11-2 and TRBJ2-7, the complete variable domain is EAGVAQSPRYKIIEKRQSVAFWCNPISGHATLYWYQQILGQGPKLLIQFQNNGVVDDSQLPKDRFSAERLKGVDSTLKIQPAKLEDSAVYLCASRSTGVISYEQYFGPGTRLTVT.

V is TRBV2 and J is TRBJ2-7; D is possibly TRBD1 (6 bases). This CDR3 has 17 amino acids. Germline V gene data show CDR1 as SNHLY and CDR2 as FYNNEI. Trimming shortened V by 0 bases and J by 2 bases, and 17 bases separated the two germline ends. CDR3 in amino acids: CASSEAIWQGPTYEQYF. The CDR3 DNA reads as TGTGCCAGCAGTGAAGCAATATGGCAGGGGCCCACCTACGAGCAGTACTTC.

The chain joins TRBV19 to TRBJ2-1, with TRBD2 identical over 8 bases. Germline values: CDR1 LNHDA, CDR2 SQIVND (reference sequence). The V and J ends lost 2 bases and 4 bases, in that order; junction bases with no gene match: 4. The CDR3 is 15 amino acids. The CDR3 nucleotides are TGTGCCAGTAGTATATCCGGGAGGGGTTACAATGAGCAGTTCTTC. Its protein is CASSISGRGYNEQFF.

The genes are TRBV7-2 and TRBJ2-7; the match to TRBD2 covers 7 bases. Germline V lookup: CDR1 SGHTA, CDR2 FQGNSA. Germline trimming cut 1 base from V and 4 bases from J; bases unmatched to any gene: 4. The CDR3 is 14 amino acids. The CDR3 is CASSLVRGSYEQYF. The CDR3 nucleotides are TGTGCCAGCAGCTTAGTTCGCGGGAGTTACGAGCAGTACTTC.

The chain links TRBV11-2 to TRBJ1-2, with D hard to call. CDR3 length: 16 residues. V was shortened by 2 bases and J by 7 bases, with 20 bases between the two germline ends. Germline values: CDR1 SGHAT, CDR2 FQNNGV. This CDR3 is CASSLNVGVPSGGYTF. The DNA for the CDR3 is TGTGCCAGCAGCTTAAACGTCGGGGTCCCGTCAGGTGGCTACACCTTC.